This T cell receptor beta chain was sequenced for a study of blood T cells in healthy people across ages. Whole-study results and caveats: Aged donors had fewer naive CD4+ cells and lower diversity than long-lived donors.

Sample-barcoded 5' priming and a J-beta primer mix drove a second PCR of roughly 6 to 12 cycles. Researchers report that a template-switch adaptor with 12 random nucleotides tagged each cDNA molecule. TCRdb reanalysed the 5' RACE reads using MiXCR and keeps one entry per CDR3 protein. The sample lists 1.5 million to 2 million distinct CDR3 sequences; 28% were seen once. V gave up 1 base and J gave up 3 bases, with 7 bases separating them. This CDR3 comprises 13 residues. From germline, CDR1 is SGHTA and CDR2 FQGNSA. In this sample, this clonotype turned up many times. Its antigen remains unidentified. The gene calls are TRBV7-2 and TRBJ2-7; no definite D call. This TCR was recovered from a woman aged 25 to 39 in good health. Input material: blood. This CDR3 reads CASSLGRRYEQYF. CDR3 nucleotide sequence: TGTGCCAGCAGCTTAGGCCGGCGCTACGAGCAGTACTTC.